This record concerns one T cell receptor (beta chain) sequence. CDR3 length equals 15 residues. Germline CDR1 reads MNHNS; CDR2 reads SASEGT. The ends were cut back, 4 bases at V and 0 bases at J, with 7 bases in the middle. The data belong to a study of CD8+CD57+ T cells in acquired aplastic anemia. Study context: DNA recovered from sorted CD4+ and CD8+ cells had a mean of approximately 3 ug.

TCR beta VDJ and CDR3 profiles were obtained from a genomic DNA template. One entry per CDR3 protein, called by TCRdb with MiXCR from the reads. The sample has 200,000 to 250,000 distinct CDR3 sequences, 55% to 65% seen once. Patients included in sequencing had previously demonstrated CD8+CD57+ cell expansion by flow cytometry. Specimen: sorted CD4+, CD8+, or CD8+CD57+ T cells (not recorded which) from PBMCs. The chain combines TRBV6-1 with TRBJ2-6; D uncertain. The sequence was collected from a human donor with aplastic anemia. DNA of the CDR3: TGTGCCAGCAGTGGAGGTGGCTCTGGGGCCAACGTCCTGACTTTC. Translating it yields CASSGGGSGANVLTF.